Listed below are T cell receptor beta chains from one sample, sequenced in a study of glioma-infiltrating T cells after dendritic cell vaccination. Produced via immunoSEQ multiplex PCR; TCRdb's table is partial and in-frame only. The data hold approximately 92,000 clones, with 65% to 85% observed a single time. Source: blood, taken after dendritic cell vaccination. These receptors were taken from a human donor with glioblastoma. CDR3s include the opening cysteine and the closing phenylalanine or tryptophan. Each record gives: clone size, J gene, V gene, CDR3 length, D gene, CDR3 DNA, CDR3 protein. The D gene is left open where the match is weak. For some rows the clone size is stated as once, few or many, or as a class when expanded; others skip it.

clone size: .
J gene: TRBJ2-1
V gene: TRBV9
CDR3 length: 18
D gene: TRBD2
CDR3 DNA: TGTGCCAGCAGCGTAGGGGCTAGCGGGATGAGCTCCTACAATGAGCAGTTCTTC
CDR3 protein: CASSVGASGMSSYNEQFF

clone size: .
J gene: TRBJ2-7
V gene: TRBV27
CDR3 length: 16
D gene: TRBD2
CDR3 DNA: TGTGCCAGCAGTTCAAATAGCGGGAGTTGGGTTTACGAGCAGTACTTC
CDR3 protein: CASSSNSGSWVYEQYF

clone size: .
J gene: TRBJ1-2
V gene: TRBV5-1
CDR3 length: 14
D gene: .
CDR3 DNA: TGCGCCAGCAGCAGGGGGGGGGACGGAGATGGCTACACCTTC
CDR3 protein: CASSRGGDGDGYTF

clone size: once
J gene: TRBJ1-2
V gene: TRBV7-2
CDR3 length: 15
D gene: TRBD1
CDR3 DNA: TGTGCCAGCAGCTTATTCGACAGGGAAGTGGATGGCTACACCTTC
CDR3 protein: CASSLFDREVDGYTF

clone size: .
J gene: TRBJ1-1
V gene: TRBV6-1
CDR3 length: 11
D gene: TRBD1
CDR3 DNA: TGTGCCAGCATAAGGAGGGGGCTAGCTTTCTTT
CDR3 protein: CASIRRGLAFF

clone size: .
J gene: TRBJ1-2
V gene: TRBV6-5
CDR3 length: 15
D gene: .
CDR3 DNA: TGTGCCAGCAGACCCCAGTCAGCAGGGAACTATGGCTACACCTTC
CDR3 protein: CASRPQSAGNYGYTF

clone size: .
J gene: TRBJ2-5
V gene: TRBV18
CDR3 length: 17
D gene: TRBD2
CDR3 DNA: TGTGCCAGCTCACCAGGCGTTTTAGCGGGAGGGCCCGAGACCCAGTACTTC
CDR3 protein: CASSPGVLAGGPETQYF

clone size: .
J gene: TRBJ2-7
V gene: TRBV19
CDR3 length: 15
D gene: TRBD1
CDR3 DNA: TGTGCCAGTAGTTTCTCCGGGACAGGGTATGGCGAGCAGTACTTC
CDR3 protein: CASSFSGTGYGEQYF

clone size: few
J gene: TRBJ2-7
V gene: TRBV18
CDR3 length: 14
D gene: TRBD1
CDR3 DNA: TGTGCCAGCTCACCACCGACAGGGGGTCGCGAGCAGTACTTC
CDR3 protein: CASSPPTGGREQYF

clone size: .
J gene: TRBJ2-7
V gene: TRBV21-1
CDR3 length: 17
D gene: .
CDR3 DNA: .
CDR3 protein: CASSKVWGQGASYEQYF

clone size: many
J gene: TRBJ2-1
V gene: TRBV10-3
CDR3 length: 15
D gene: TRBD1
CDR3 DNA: TGTGCCATCAGTGAGGACAGGGGCTCCTACAATGAGCAGTTCTTC
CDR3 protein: CAISEDRGSYNEQFF

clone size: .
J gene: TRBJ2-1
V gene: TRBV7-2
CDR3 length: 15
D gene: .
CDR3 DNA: TGTGCCAGCAGCTTAGATGGCGGAGGCTACAATGAGCAGTTCTTC
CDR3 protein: CASSLDGGGYNEQFF

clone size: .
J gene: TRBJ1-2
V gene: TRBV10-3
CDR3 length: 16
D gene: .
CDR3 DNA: TGTGCCATCACCCCCCTTGCGGGGGCAAGCCTTAATGGCTACACCTTC
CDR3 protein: CAITPLAGASLNGYTF

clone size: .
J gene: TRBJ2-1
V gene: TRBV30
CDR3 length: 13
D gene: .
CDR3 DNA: TGTGCCGGGCGGAGCGGCTCCTACAATGAGCAGTTCTTC
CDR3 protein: CAGRSGSYNEQFF

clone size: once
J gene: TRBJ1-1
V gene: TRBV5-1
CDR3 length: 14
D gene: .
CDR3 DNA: TGCGCCAGCAGTTTGGTCCGGGGAAACACTGAAGCTTTCTTT
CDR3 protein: CASSLVRGNTEAFF

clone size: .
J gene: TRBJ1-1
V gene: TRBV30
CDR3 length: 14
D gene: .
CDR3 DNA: TGTGCCTGGATTAAGGGGTCTATGTTCGCTGAAGCTTTCTTT
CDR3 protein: CAWIKGSMFAEAFF

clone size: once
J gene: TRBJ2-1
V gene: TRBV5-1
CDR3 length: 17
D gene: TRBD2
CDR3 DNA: TGCGCCAGCAGCTCCGGACTAGCGGGACGGGTGAACAATGAGCAGTTCTTC
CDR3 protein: CASSSGLAGRVNNEQFF

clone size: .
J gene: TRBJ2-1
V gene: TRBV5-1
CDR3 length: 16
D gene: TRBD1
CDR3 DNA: TGCGCCAGCAGCTTGGAGGGGGCTGGGCATGGGATTGAGCAGTTCTTC
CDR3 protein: CASSLEGAGHGIEQFF

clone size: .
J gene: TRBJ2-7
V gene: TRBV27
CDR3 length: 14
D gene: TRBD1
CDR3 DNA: TGTGCCAGCAGTAACCCGACAGGGCGACACGAGCAGTACTTC
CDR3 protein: CASSNPTGRHEQYF

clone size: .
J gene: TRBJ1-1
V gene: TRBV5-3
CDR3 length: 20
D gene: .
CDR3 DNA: TGTGCCAGAAGCTTGGTTCTGGACAGCGGCCACTGCTATTCCTCCACTGAAGCTTTCTTT
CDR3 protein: CARSLVLDSGHCYSSTEAFF

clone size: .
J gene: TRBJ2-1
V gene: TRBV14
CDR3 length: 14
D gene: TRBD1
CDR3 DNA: TGTGCCAGCAGCCTGGGACAGGGGGCGGGTGAGCAGTTCTTC
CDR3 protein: CASSLGQGAGEQFF

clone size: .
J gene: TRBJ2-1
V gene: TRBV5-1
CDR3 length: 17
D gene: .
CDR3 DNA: TGCGCCAGCAGCGGACCTTCCCGGGGGAGCTCCTACAATGAGCAGTTCTTC
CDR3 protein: CASSGPSRGSSYNEQFF

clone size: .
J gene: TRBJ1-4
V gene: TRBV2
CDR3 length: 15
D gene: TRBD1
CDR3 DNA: TGTGCCAGCAGTGGACAGGGTACAACTAATGAAAAACTGTTTTTT
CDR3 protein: CASSGQGTTNEKLFF

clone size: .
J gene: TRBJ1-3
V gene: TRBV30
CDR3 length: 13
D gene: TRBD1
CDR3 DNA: TGTGCCTGGATGAGGGACAGGGGGGACACCATATATTTT
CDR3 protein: CAWMRDRGDTIYF

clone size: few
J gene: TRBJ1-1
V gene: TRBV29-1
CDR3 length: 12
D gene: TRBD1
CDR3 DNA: TGCAGCGTTGGACAGGGTAACACTGAAGCTTTCTTT
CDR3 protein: CSVGQGNTEAFF

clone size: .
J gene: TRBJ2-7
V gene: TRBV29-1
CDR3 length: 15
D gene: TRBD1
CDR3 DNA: TGCAGCGCGCGATTGGGGACAGGGGGTTCCTACGAGCAGTACTTC
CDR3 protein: CSARLGTGGSYEQYF

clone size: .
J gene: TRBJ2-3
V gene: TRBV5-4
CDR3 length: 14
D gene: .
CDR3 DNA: TGTGCCAGCAGCTCAATGACAGCCACAGATACGCAGTATTTT
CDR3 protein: CASSSMTATDTQYF

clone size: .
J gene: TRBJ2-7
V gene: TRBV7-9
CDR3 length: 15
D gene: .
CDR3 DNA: TGTGCCAGCAGCTTATCACCCAGGGGTTCCTACGAGCAGTACTTC
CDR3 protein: CASSLSPRGSYEQYF

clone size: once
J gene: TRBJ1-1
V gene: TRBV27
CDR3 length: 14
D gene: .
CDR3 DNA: TGTGCCACCCACCCCTGGAGGTCGAACACTGAAGCTTTCTTT
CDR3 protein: CATHPWRSNTEAFF

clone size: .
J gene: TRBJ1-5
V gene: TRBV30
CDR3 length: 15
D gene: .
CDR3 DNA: TGTGCCTGGAGTGTAGGACTGTTTATGGCGGAGCCCCAGCATTTT
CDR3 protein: CAWSVGLFMAEPQHF

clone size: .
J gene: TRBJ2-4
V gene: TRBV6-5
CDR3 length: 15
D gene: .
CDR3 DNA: TGTGCCAGCATAAGAGGGCCAATCCCCTTAAGGGTTCAGTACTTC
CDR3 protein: CASIRGPIPLRVQYF

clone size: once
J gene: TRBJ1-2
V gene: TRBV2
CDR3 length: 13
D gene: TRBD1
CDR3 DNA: TGTGCCAGCAGAAGGGACAGTAACTATGGCTACACCTTC
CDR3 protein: CASRRDSNYGYTF

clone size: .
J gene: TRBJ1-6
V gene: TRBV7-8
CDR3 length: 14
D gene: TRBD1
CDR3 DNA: TGTGCCAGCAGTGTGGGACAGGGCCATTCACCCCTCCACTTT
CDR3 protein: CASSVGQGHSPLHF

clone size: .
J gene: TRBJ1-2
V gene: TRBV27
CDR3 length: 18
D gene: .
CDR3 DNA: TGTGCCAGCAGTTTATCTCTCGGGGACCCACAGGGTAGTTATGGCTACACCTTC
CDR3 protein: CASSLSLGDPQGSYGYTF

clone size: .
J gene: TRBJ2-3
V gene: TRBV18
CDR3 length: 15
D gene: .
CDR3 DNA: TGTGCCAGCTCCTTGAGGGGGGGACGCACAGATACGCAGTATTTT
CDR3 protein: CASSLRGGRTDTQYF

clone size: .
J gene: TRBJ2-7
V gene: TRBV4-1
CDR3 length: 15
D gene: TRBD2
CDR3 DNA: TGCGCCAGCAGCCCCGGAGCGGGAGCCTCCTACGAGCAGTACTTC
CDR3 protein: CASSPGAGASYEQYF

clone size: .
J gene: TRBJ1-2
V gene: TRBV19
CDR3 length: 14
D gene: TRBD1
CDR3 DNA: TGTGCCAGTAGTATCACCAGGGGGCAGGACGGCTACACCTTC
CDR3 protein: CASSITRGQDGYTF

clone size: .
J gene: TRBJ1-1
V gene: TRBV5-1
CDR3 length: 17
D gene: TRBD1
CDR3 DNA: TGCGCCAGCAGCCTCACCAATACCGGGACAGGGAGAACTGAAGCTTTCTTT
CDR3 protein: CASSLTNTGTGRTEAFF

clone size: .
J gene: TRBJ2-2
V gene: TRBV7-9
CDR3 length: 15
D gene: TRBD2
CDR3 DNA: TGTGCCAGCTCCGGGAGGCGAGGGATTAACGGGGAGCTGTTTTTT
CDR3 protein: CASSGRRGINGELFF

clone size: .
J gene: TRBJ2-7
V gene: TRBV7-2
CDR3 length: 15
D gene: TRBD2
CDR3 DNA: TGTGCCAGCAGCTTAGTGGCGGGAGGGCCACACGAGCAGTACTTC
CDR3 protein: CASSLVAGGPHEQYF